This is a list of T cell receptor beta chains from one sample in a study of PD-1 blockade in classical Hodgkin lymphoma. Repertoires were generated with immunoSEQ multiplex PCR, while TCRdb's copy carries only in-frame clones and drops some. The data hold fewer than 40,000 clones, with 90% to 95% observed a single time. Sequences were obtained from peripheral blood mononuclear cells (PBMCs). The receptors here all came from a human donor with classical Hodgkin lymphoma. Each CDR3 is given with its conserved first and last residue. The order of the fields is J gene, V gene, CDR3 protein.

j_gene: TRBJ2-1
v_gene: TRBV11-3
CDR3aa: CASSPITVEQFF

j_gene: TRBJ2-2
v_gene: TRBV6-6
CDR3aa: CASSYWGSTNTGELFF

j_gene: TRBJ2-7
v_gene: TRBV19
CDR3aa: CASSNRWGASYEQYF

j_gene: TRBJ2-1
v_gene: TRBV5-5
CDR3aa: CASSLLWTGGPSGEQFF

j_gene: TRBJ2-3
v_gene: TRBV27
CDR3aa: CASSFVAGVADTQYF

j_gene: TRBJ2-7
v_gene: TRBV29-1
CDR3aa: CSVEDESYEQYF

j_gene: TRBJ2-7
v_gene: TRBV19
CDR3aa: CASSVDGSYEQYF

j_gene: TRBJ2-7
v_gene: TRBV5-1
CDR3aa: CASSLAGQTPYEQYF

j_gene: TRBJ2-1
v_gene: TRBV5-6
CDR3aa: CASTARGLGDEQFF

j_gene: TRBJ2-7
v_gene: TRBV6-5
CDR3aa: CASSRDHSYEQYF

j_gene: TRBJ2-5
v_gene: TRBV9
CDR3aa: CASSPRTGGASQYF

j_gene: TRBJ1-2
v_gene: TRBV4-2
CDR3aa: CASSEANRGNFGYTF

j_gene: TRBJ1-5
v_gene: TRBV6-1
CDR3aa: CASSADRGLVGNQPQHF

j_gene: TRBJ2-7
v_gene: TRBV2
CDR3aa: CASRETSGSPYEQYF

j_gene: TRBJ2-2
v_gene: TRBV9
CDR3aa: CASSVTEKNTGELFF

j_gene: TRBJ1-6
v_gene: TRBV5-1
CDR3aa: CASSLAGAWDSPLHF

j_gene: TRBJ1-2
v_gene: TRBV4-3
CDR3aa: CASSPKRGTQSNYGYTF

j_gene: TRBJ2-3
v_gene: TRBV14
CDR3aa: CASSQGGTGALDTQYF

j_gene: TRBJ1-4
v_gene: TRBV2
CDR3aa: CASNGERFSNEKLFF

j_gene: TRBJ2-5
v_gene: TRBV7-6
CDR3aa: CASSLVGETQYF

j_gene: TRBJ1-1
v_gene: TRBV7-9
CDR3aa: CASRPQGNTEAFF

j_gene: TRBJ1-1
v_gene: TRBV7-2
CDR3aa: CASRSGLFTEAFF

j_gene: TRBJ1-4
v_gene: TRBV5-6
CDR3aa: CASSPMRGSNEKLFF